The 11 T cell receptor beta chains in this list originate from one sample, sequenced in a study of blood T cell repertoires in COVID-19. The repertoire was sequenced with immunoSEQ multiplex PCR; TCRdb's copy has only in-frame clones and lacks some. The sample contains some 150,000 clones, approximately 86% of which appear only once. Specimen: peripheral blood. These receptors were taken from a man aged 65 to 79 with acute or convalescent COVID-19.

V usage is TRBV24-1 and J usage is TRBJ2-1, with 15 bases that match TRBD2. Germline CDR1 is KGHDR and CDR2 is SFDVKD. V lost 3 bases to trimming and J lost 7 bases; unmatched junction nucleotides: 3. This CDR3 region has 16 residues. The CDR3 nucleotides read TGTGCCACCAGTGATCCCGGGACTAGCGGGAGGAATGAGCAGTTCTTC. Translated: CATSDPGTSGRNEQFF.

A note on this clone: Other DNA sequences in this sample translate to the same CDR3. The chain carries TRBV28 and TRBJ2-7; 13 bases line up with TRBD2. This CDR3 spans 16 amino acids. CDR1 MDHEN and CDR2 SYDVKM come from the germline V gene. Trimming removed 4 bases from V and 4 bases from J; junction bases left unmatched: 7. The CDR3 reads CASSSSWTSGSYEQYF. The DNA of the CDR3 is TGTGCCAGCAGTTCCTCCTGGACTAGCGGGAGTTACGAGCAGTACTTC.

The chain carries TRBV7-2 and TRBJ1-5, with D tentatively TRBD1 (5 bases). The CDR3 loop spans 14 amino acids. Per germline, CDR1 SGHTA and CDR2 FQGNSA. V lost 1 base and J 5 bases, leaving 9 bases between the germline ends. CDR3 DNA: TGTGCCAGCAGCTTAGGGGGGGTATATCAGCCCCAGCATTTT. It translates to CASSLGGVYQPQHF.

The rearrangement links TRBV16 to TRBJ2-7; 11 bases line up with TRBD2. Germline CDR1 is KGHSY and CDR2 is FQNENV. Trimming took 4 bases from V and 5 from J; bases not matched to a gene: 4. The CDR3 sequence is 14 residues long. The CDR3 coding sequence is TGTGCCAGCAGCCCTAGCGGGAGGTCCCACGAGCAGTACTTC. Translated, it gives CASSPSGRSHEQYF.

Concerning this clone itself: Germline and junction disagree at one end, which may indicate a read error. This chain joins TRBV27 and TRBJ2-1; D might be TRBD2 (6 bases). This CDR3 has 17 residues. Germline V gene sequence: CDR1 MNHEY, CDR2 SMNVEV (reference sequence). CDR3 in DNA: TGTGCCAGCAGTCCCCTCCGGGGGTCGGTCTCCAACAATGAGCAGTTCTTC. Residues: CASSPLRGSVSNNEQFF.

The rearrangement links TRBV4-3 to TRBJ1-1; 7 bases match TRBD1. In germline, CDR1 is LGHNA, CDR2 YSLEER. The CDR3 has 16 amino acids. Unmatched junction bases numbered 7, after V lost 0 bases and J lost 3 bases. CDR3 amino acids: CASSQELHRGDTEAFF. Written as DNA, the CDR3 is TGCGCCAGCAGCCAAGAGCTTCACAGGGGCGACACTGAAGCTTTCTTT.

V is TRBV5-1 and J is TRBJ2-1, with D perhaps matching TRBD1 (6 bases). The CDR3 spans 14 residues. The V and J ends lost 2 bases and 6 bases respectively, with 12 bases between them. Looked up from germline, CDR1 is SGHRS and CDR2 is YFSETQ. The CDR3 is CASSLRPGANEQFF. CDR3 bases: TGCGCCAGCAGCTTAAGGCCAGGGGCCAATGAGCAGTTCTTC.

The gene calls are TRBV28 and TRBJ1-5; D possibly corresponds to TRBD1 (6 bases). The germline V gene has CDR1 MDHEN and CDR2 SYDVKM. V was trimmed by 6 bases and J by 9 bases, leaving 12 bases between them. This CDR3 spans 12 amino acids. The CDR3 bases are TGTGCCAGCAGCATACAGGGTCGGCCCCAGCATTTT. Translating it yields CASSIQGRPQHF.

The gene calls are TRBV7-2 and TRBJ1-1, with D uncertain. Trimming left V 1 base short and J 3 bases short, with 12 bases between. In germline, CDR1 is SGHTA, CDR2 FQGNSA. There are 15 residues in the CDR3. CDR3 nucleotide sequence: TGTGCCAGCAGCTTAGAGGACTTGTCCGACACTGAAGCTTTCTTT. This codes for CASSLEDLSDTEAFF.

CDR3 loop: CAIQESSYNEQFF. CDR3 bases: TGTGCCATTCAGGAAAGCTCCTACAATGAGCAGTTCTTC. The chain employs TRBV10-3 and TRBJ2-1, with D unclear. V gave up 9 bases and J gave up 0 bases, with 9 bases separating them. This CDR3 region has 13 residues. Germline lookup yields CDR1 ENHRY and CDR2 SYGVKD.

This clone was found a few times. This chain connects TRBV28 to TRBJ1-2; no clear D gene. Germline CDR1 and CDR2: MDHEN and SYDVKM. Trimming took 3 bases from V and 8 from J, leaving 10 bases between them. CDR3 length: 12 amino acids. The CDR3 spells CASSLYPFGYTF. In nucleotides, the CDR3 is TGTGCCAGCAGTTTGTATCCTTTCGGCTACACCTTC.